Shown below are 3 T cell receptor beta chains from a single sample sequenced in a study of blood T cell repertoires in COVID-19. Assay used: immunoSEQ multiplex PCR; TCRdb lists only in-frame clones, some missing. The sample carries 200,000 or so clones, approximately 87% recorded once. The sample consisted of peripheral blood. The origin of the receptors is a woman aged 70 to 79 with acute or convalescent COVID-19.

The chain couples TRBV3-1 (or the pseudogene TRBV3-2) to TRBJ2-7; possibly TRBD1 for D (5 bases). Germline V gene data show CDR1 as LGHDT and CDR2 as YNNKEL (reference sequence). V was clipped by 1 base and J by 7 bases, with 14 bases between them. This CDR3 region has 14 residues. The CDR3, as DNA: TGTGCCAGCAGCCAAGCCGGCAGGGCTTGGGAGCAGTACTTC. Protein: CASSQAGRAWEQYF.

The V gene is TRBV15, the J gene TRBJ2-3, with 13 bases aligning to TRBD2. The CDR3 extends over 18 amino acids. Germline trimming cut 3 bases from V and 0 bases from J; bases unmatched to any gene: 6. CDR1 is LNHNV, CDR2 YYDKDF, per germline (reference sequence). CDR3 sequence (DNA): TGTGCCACCAGCAGCCCGGGACTAGCGGGACCTAGCACAGATACGCAGTATTTT. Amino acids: CATSSPGLAGPSTDTQYF.

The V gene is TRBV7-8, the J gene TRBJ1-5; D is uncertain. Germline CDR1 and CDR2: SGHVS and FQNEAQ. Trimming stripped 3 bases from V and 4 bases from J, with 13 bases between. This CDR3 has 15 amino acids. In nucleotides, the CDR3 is TGTGCCAGCAGCTTGGCAGGCGGGGAGAATCAGCCCCAGCATTTT. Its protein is CASSLAGGENQPQHF.